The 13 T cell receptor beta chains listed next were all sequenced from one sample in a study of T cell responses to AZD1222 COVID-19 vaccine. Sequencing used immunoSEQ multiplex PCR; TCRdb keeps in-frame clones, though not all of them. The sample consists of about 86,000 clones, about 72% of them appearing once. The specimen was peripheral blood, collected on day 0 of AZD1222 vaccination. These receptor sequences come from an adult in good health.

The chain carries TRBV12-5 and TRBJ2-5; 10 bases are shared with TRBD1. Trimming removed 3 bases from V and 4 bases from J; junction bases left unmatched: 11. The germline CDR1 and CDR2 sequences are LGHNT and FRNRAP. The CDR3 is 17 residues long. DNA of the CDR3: TGTGCTAGTGGTTTCCCCCTAAGACAGGGGGCAGGAGAGACCCAGTACTTC. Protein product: CASGFPLRQGAGETQYF.

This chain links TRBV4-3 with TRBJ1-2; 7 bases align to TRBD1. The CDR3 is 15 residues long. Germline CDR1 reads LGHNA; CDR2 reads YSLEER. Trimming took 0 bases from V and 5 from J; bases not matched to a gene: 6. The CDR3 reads CASSQETGEAYGYTF. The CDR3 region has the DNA TGCGCCAGCAGCCAAGAAACAGGGGAAGCGTATGGCTACACCTTC.

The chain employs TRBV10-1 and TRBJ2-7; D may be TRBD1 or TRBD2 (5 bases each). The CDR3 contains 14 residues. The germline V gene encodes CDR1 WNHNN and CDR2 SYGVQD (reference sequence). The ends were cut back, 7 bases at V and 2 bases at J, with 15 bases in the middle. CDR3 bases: TGCGCCAGCAATTCTGGGGGTACAGCCTACGAGCAGTACTTC. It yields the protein CASNSGGTAYEQYF.

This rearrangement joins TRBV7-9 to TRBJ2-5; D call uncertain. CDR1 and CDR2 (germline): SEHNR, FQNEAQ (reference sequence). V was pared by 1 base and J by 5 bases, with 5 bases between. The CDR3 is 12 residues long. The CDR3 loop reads CASSLVRETQYF. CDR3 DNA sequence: TGTGCCAGCAGCTTAGTGCGGGAGACCCAGTACTTC.

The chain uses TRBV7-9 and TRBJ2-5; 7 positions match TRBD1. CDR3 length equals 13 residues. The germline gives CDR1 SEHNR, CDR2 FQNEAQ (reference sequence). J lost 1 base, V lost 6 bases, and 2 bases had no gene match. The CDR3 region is CASSRTGQETQYF. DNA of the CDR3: TGTGCCAGCAGTCGGACAGGCCAAGAGACCCAGTACTTC.

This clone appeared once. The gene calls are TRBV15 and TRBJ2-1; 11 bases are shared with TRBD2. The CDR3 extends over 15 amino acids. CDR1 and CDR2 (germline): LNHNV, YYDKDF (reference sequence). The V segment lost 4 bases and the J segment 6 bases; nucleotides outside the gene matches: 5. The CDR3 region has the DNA TGTGCCACCAGCAAAAGACTAGCGGGAATCAATGAGCAGTTCTTC. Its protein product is CATSKRLAGINEQFF.

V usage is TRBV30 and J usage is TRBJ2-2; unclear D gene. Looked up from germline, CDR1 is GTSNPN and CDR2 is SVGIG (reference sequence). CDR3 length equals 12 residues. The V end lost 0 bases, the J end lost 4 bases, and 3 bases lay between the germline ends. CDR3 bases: TGTGCCTGGAGTGTGTCCACCGGGGAGCTGTTTTTT. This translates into CAWSVSTGELFF.

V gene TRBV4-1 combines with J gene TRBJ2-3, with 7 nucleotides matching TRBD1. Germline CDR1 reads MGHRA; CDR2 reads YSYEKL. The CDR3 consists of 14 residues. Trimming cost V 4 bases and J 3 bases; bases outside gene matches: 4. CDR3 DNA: TGCGCCAGCAGCCCGACAGGGATGACAGATACGCAGTATTTT. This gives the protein CASSPTGMTDTQYF.

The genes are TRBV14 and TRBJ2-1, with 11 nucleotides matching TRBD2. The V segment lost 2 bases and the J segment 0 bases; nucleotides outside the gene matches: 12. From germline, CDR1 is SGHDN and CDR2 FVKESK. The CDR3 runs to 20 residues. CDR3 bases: TGTGCCAGCAGCCAACCGTCGGGACTAGCGGACCTGAGCTCCTACAATGAGCAGTTCTTC. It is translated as CASSQPSGLADLSSYNEQFF.

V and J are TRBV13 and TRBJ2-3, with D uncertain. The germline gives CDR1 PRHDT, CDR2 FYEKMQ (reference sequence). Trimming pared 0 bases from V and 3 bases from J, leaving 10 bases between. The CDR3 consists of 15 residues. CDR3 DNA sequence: TGTGCCAGCAGCTTAGGGGAGATTAGAACAGATACGCAGTATTTT. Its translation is CASSLGEIRTDTQYF.

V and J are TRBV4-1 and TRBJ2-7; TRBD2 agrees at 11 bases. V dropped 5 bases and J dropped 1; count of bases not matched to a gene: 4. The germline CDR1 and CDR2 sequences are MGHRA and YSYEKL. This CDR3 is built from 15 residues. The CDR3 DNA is TGCGCCAGCAGCGTTCGACTAGCGGGATCCTACGAGCAGTACTTC. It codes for CASSVRLAGSYEQYF.

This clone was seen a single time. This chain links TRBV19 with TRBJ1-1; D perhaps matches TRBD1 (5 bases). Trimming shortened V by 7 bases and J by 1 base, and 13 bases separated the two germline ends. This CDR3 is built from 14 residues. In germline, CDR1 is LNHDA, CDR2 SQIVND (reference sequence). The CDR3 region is CASTPRDGNTEAFF. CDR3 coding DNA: TGTGCCAGTACCCCCCGGGACGGGAACACTGAAGCTTTCTTT.

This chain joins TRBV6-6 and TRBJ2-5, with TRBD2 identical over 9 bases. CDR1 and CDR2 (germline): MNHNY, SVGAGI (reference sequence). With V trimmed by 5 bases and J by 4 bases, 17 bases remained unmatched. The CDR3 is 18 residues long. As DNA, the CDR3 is TGTGCCAGCAGTCATCCCCCTCCGGGACTAGCACCCGGAGAGACCCAGTACTTC. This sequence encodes CASSHPPPGLAPGETQYF.